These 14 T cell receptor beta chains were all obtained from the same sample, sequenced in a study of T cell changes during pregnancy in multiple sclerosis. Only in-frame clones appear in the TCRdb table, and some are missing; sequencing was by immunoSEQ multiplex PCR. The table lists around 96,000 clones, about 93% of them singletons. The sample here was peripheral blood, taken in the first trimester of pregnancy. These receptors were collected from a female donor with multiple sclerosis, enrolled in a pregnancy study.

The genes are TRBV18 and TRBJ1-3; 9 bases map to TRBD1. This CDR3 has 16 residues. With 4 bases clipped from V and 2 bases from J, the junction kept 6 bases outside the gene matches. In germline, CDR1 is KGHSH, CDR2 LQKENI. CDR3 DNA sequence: TGTGCCAGCTCACAAACAAGGGACAGGGCTGGAAACACCATATATTTT. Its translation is CASSQTRDRAGNTIYF.

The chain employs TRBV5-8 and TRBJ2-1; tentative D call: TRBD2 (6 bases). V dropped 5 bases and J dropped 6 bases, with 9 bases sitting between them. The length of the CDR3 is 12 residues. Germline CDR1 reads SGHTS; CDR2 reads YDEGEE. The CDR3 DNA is TGTGCCAGCAGTGATAGCGGCAATGAGCAGTTCTTC. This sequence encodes CASSDSGNEQFF. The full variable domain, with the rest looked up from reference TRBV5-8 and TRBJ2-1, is EAGVTQSPTHLIKTRGQQATLRCSPISGHTSVYWYQQALGLGLQFLLWYDEGEERNRGNFPPRFSGRQFPNYSSELNVNALELEDSALYLCASSDSGNEQFFGPGTRLTVL.

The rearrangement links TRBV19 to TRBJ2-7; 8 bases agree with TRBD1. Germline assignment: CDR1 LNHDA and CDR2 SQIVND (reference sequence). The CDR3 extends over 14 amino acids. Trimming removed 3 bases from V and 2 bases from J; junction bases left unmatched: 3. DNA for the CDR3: TGTGCCAGTAGTATTAGGACAGGGACCTACGAGCAGTACTTC. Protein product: CASSIRTGTYEQYF.

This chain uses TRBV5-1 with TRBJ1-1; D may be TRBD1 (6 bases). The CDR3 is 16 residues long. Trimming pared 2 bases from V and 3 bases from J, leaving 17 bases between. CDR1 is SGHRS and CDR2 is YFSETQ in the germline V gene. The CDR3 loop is CASSFTHRVEDTEAFF. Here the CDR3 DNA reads TGCGCCAGCAGCTTTACCCACAGGGTAGAGGACACTGAAGCTTTCTTT. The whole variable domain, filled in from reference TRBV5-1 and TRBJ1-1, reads KAGVTQTPRYLIKTRGQQVTLSCSPISGHRSVSWYQQTPGQGLQFLFEYFSETQRNKGNFPGRFSGRQFSNSRSEMNVSTLELGDSALYLCASSFTHRVEDTEAFFGQGTRLTVV.

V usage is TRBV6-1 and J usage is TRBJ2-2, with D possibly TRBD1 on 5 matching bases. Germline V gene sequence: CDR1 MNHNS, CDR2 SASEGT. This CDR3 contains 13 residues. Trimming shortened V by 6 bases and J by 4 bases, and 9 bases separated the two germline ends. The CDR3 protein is CASSRDSTGELFF. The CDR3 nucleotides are TGTGCCAGCAGCCGTGACAGCACCGGGGAGCTGTTTTTT.

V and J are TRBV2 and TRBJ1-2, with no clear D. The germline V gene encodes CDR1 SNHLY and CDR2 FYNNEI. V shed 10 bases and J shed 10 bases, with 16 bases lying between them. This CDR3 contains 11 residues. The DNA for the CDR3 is TGTGCCATCCAAACCGAGAATTCCTACACCTTC. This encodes CAIQTENSYTF. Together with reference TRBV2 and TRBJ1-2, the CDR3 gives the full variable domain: EPEVTQTPSHQVTQMGQEVILRCVPISNHLYFYWYRQILGQKVEFLVSFYNNEISEKSEIFDDQFSVERPDGSNFTLKIRSTKLEDSAMYFCAIQTENSYTFGSGTRLTVV.

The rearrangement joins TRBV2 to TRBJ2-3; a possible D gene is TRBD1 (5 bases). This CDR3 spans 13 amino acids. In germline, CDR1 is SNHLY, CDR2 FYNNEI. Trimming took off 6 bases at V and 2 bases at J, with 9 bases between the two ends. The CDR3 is CASRRQITDTQYF. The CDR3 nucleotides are TGTGCCAGCAGGCGACAGATCACAGATACGCAGTATTTT.

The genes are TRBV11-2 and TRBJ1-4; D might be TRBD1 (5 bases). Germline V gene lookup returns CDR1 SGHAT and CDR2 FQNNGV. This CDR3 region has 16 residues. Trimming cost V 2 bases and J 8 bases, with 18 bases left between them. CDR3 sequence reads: CASSLRPQGYREKLFF. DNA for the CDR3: TGTGCCAGCAGCTTAAGGCCGCAGGGTTACAGGGAAAAACTGTTTTTT.

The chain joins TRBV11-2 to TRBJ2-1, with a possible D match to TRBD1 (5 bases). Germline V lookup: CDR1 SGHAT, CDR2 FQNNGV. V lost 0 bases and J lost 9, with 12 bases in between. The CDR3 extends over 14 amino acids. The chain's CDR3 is CASSLEGRAGEQFF. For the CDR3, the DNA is TGTGCCAGCAGCTTAGAGGGCAGGGCAGGTGAGCAGTTCTTC.

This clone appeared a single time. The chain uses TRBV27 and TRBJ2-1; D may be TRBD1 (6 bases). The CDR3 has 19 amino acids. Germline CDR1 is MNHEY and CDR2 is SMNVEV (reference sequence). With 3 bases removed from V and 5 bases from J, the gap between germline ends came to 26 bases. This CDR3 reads CASSFIRGVAGALDNEQFF. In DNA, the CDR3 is TGTGCCAGCAGTTTTATAAGAGGGGTAGCAGGGGCGTTGGACAATGAGCAGTTCTTC.

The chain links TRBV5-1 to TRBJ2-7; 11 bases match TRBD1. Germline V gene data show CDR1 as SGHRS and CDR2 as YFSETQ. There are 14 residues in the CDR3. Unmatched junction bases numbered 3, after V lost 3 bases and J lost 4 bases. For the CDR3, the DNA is TGCGCCAGCAGCTCCGGACAGGGGGCATACGAGCAGTACTTC. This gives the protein CASSSGQGAYEQYF.

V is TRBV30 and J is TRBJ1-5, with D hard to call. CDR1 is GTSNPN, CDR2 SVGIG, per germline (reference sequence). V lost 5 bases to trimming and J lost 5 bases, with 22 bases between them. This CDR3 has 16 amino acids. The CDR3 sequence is CAWQEGIGRRDQPQHF. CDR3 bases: TGTGCCTGGCAAGAAGGAATTGGGCGCCGCGATCAGCCCCAGCATTTT.

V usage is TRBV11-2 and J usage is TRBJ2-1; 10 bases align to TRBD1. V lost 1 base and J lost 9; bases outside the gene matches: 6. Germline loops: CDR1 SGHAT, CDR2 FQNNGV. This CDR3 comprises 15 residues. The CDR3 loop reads CASSLGDRGPGEQFF. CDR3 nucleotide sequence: TGTGCCAGCAGCTTAGGAGACAGGGGGCCGGGTGAGCAGTTCTTC.

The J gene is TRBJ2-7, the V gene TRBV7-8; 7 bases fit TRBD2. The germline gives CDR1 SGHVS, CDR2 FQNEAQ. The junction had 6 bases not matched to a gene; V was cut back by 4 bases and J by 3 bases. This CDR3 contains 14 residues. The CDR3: CASSSGSSGYEQYF. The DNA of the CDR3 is TGTGCCAGCAGCTCGGGTTCTAGCGGCTACGAGCAGTACTTC.